Shown below are 13 T cell receptor beta chains from a single sample sequenced in a study of cytomegalovirus exposure and HLA in healthy donors. Use of 60 Vbeta and 13 Jbeta primers characterized the PCR. Generated by immunoSEQ multiplex PCR, the TCRdb table keeps only in-frame clones and is missing some. The sample shows 100,000 to 150,000 clones, and over 1.5% sits with its ten largest clones. The specimen was PBMCs. The receptors shown here come from a man between 18 and 35 years old in good health and CMV-seronegative.

This sequence joins TRBV19 and TRBJ1-3; tentatively, D is TRBD1 (5 bases). V was pared by 5 bases and J by 5 bases, with 10 bases between. Germline V gives CDR1 LNHDA, CDR2 SQIVND (reference sequence). The CDR3 extends over 13 amino acids. CDR3 sequence (DNA): TGTGCCAGTAGTCGGGACTCCAGAAACACCATATATTTT. This gives the protein CASSRDSRNTIYF.

This sequence joins TRBV18 and TRBJ2-1, with a possible D match to TRBD2 (5 bases). This CDR3 region has 14 residues. Germline-derived CDR1 and CDR2 are KGHSH and LQKENI. The V end lost 3 bases, the J end lost 6 bases, and 12 bases lay between the germline ends. The CDR3 here is CASSPLAEGNEQFF. CDR3 in DNA: TGTGCCAGCTCACCTCTGGCCGAGGGCAATGAGCAGTTCTTC.

J is TRBJ2-7 and V is TRBV4-1; 7 positions match TRBD2. J gave up 2 bases and V 0 bases, and 7 bases lay outside the gene matches. Germline CDR1 and CDR2: MGHRA and YSYEKL. This CDR3 spans 16 amino acids. As DNA, the CDR3 is TGCGCCAGCAGCCAAGATTCCGGGGGGACCCCCTACGAGCAGTACTTC. It yields the protein CASSQDSGGTPYEQYF.

The rearrangement uses TRBV30 and TRBJ1-4; D is uncertain. Trimming stripped 6 bases from V and 3 bases from J, with 8 bases between. The germline V gene encodes CDR1 GTSNPN and CDR2 SVGIG (reference sequence). The CDR3 totals 12 residues. The CDR3 nucleotides are TGTGCCTGTCGGTCGGCTAATGAAAAACTGTTTTTT. This sequence encodes CACRSANEKLFF.

The CDR3 loop reads CASRFVTANYGYTF. The CDR3 nucleotides are TGTGCCAGTAGATTTGTCACAGCTAACTATGGCTACACCTTC. This rearrangement joins TRBV19 to TRBJ1-2; D unresolved. The CDR3 runs 14 residues. The V end lost 6 bases, the J end lost 0 bases, and 11 bases lay between the germline ends. CDR1 is LNHDA and CDR2 is SQIVND in the germline V gene (reference sequence). The full variable domain, rest sourced from reference TRBV19 and TRBJ1-2, is DGGITQSPKYLFRKEGQNVTLSCEQNLNHDAMYWYRQDPGQGLRLIYYSQIVNDFQKGDIAEGYSVSREKKESFPLTVTSAQKNPTAFYLCASRFVTANYGYTFGSGTRLTVV.

The V and J genes are TRBV6-4 and TRBJ2-2; perhaps TRBD2 as D (5 bases). The CDR3 totals 14 residues. CDR1 and CDR2 from the germline V gene are MRHNA and SNTAGT. The V end was cut by 4 bases, the J end by 3 bases, with 9 bases between. Here the CDR3 reads CASSASGDTGELFF. As DNA, the CDR3 is TGTGCCAGCAGTGCTTCCGGGGACACCGGGGAGCTGTTTTTT.

This chain uses TRBV5-4 with TRBJ1-5, with D tentatively TRBD1 (5 bases). This CDR3 has 18 residues. The V gene lost 0 bases and the J gene lost 2 bases, with 18 bases spanning the gap. Germline V CDR1 and CDR2: SGHNT, YYREEE (reference sequence). The CDR3 DNA reads TGTGCCAGCAGCTTGGCGGGGGACCGACCCTTAGGCAATCAGCCCCAGCATTTT. As protein: CASSLAGDRPLGNQPQHF.

The chain couples TRBV10-3 to TRBJ1-1; D is undetermined. CDR3 length equals 12 residues. Per the germline V gene, CDR1 is ENHRY and CDR2 is SYGVKD. The V and J ends lost 6 bases and 2 bases respectively, with 7 bases between them. The CDR3 region has the DNA TGTGCCATCAGCCAAAAAAACACTGAAGCTTTCTTT. Translation gives CAISQKNTEAFF.

V gene TRBV6-1 combines with J gene TRBJ2-3; 11 bases agree with TRBD2. Germline V CDR1 and CDR2: MNHNS, SASEGT. Trimming cost V 4 bases and J 6 bases; bases outside gene matches: 9. The CDR3 runs to 16 residues. The CDR3 sequence: CASSGGTSGTLDTQYF. The CDR3, as DNA: TGTGCCAGCAGTGGGGGGACTAGCGGTACGCTGGATACGCAGTATTTT.

The rearrangement links TRBV29-1 to TRBJ2-5, with a weak D call TRBD1 (6 bases). The germline CDR1 and CDR2 sequences are SQVTM and ANQGSEA. The CDR3 is made up of 12 amino acids. Between the trimmed V and J ends, which lost 4 bases and 5 bases, there was a span of 11 bases. The DNA for the CDR3 is TGCAGCGTTGGCCCAGGGGATGAGACCCAGTACTTC. Protein product: CSVGPGDETQYF. The complete variable domain, with remaining parts taken from reference TRBV29-1 and TRBJ2-5, reads SAVISQKPSRDICQRGTSLTIQCQVDSQVTMMFWYRQQPGQSLTLIATANQGSEATYESGFVIDKFPISRPNLTFSTLTVSNMSPEDSSIYLCSVGPGDETQYFGPGTRLLVL.

V gene TRBV30 combines with J gene TRBJ1-1, with TRBD1 as a possible D gene (6 bases). V was cut by 0 bases and J by 7 bases, with 9 bases left in between. CDR1 is GTSNPN, CDR2 SVGIG, per germline (reference sequence). This CDR3 comprises 12 residues. In nucleotides, the CDR3 is TGTGCCTGGAGTGTAGGCAGGGGTGAAGCTTTCTTT. It codes for CAWSVGRGEAFF.

This chain links TRBV7-3 with TRBJ1-2; 7 nucleotides match TRBD1. Germline loops: CDR1 SGHTA, CDR2 FQGTGA. Trimming cost V 1 base and J 8 bases; bases outside gene matches: 4. The CDR3 has 13 amino acids. CDR3 DNA sequence: TGTGCCAGCAGCTTAAAAGGAGGGGGCGGCTACACCTTC. Translating it yields CASSLKGGGGYTF.

The chain links TRBV28 to TRBJ1-4, with 10 bases fitting TRBD1. J gave up 6 bases and V 2 bases, and 3 bases lay outside the gene matches. CDR1 is MDHEN, CDR2 SYDVKM, per germline. The CDR3 totals 15 residues. This CDR3 reads CASSLPGQGHEKLFF. Here the CDR3 DNA reads TGTGCCAGCAGTTTACCGGGACAGGGGCATGAAAAACTGTTTTTT. Filled out from reference TRBV28 and TRBJ1-4, the complete variable domain reads DVKVTQSSRYLVKRTGEKVFLECVQDMDHENMFWYRQDPGLGLRLIYFSYDVKMKEKGDIPEGYSVSREKKERFSLILESASTNQTSMYLCASSLPGQGHEKLFFGSGTQLSVL.